This T cell receptor (beta chain) was observed in a study of beta chain features in type 1 diabetes. Study in general: Comparable age, gender and cell yields were observed in patients relative to healthy donors.

All of the isolated RNA was reverse transcribed, so expressed TCRB transcripts were sequenced. Using immunoSEQ multiplex PCR, the repertoire was profiled, and TCRdb retains in-frame clones only, with some absent. Counted here are around 500,000 clones, approximately 10% occurring once; the ten biggest clones make up over 0.04%. The CDR3 spans 13 residues. Trimming took off 5 bases at V and 3 bases at J, with 13 bases between the two ends. Germline CDR1 reads SQVTM; CDR2 reads ANQGSEA. This clone has more than one count but fewer than ten. This specimen includes other DNA sequences encoding the same CDR3.

The chain is built from TRBV29-1 and TRBJ1-1; D is perhaps TRBD1 (5 bases). Specimen: naive CD4+ T cells from blood. The TCR originated in a woman aged 18-35 years in good health. Here the CDR3 reads CSVTRGRDTEAFF. Written as DNA, the CDR3 is TGCAGCGTTACAAGGGGTAGGGACACTGAAGCTTTCTTT.